This passage covers 19 T cell receptor beta chains from one sample sequenced in a study of blood T cell repertoires in COVID-19. Repertoires were generated with immunoSEQ multiplex PCR, while TCRdb's copy carries only in-frame clones and drops some. The table lists about 140,000 clones, more than 75% of them singletons. The sequenced material came from peripheral blood. These receptors were collected from a woman aged 80 or over with acute or convalescent COVID-19.

This clone was counted a single time. The CDR3 loop reads CASSLQGVGEKLFF. DNA for the CDR3: TGTGCCAGCAGCTTACAGGGAGTTGGGGAAAAACTGTTTTTT. This chain links TRBV5-4 with TRBJ1-4, with TRBD1 as a possible D gene (6 bases). The germline V gene encodes CDR1 SGHNT and CDR2 YYREEE (reference sequence). Trimming shortened V by 2 bases and J by 8 bases, and 13 bases separated the two germline ends. The CDR3 consists of 14 residues.

V and J are TRBV5-1 and TRBJ2-5, with D perhaps matching TRBD2 (5 bases). The CDR3 spans 13 residues. Trimming removed 4 bases from V and 2 bases from J, with 9 bases in between. Germline CDR1 SGHRS, CDR2 YFSETQ. The CDR3 bases are TGCGCCAGCAGCGAGGGAAGTCAAGAGACCCAGTACTTC. Protein sequence: CASSEGSQETQYF.

CDR3 region: CASSGDLDTQYF. CDR3 nucleotides: TGTGCCAGCAGCGGGGACTTAGATACGCAGTATTTT. The chain uses TRBV5-4 and TRBJ2-3; weak D call: TRBD2 (6 bases). This CDR3 has 12 amino acids. CDR1 and CDR2 (germline): SGHNT, YYREEE (reference sequence). V was clipped by 4 bases and J by 5 bases, with 8 bases between them.

The chain joins TRBV12-3 or TRBV12-4 to TRBJ2-1; possible D gene TRBD1, 6 bases. V was shortened by 5 bases and J by 6 bases, with 8 bases between the two germline ends. This CDR3 has 12 residues. The CDR3 loop is CASSTGINEQFF. Here the CDR3 DNA reads TGTGCCAGCAGTACAGGGATCAATGAGCAGTTCTTC.

This clone was observed once. V and J are TRBV12-3 or TRBV12-4 and TRBJ2-5; D possibly corresponds to TRBD2 (6 bases). The CDR3 is 11 residues long. Trimming took 8 bases from V and 4 from J, leaving 8 bases between them. CDR3 amino acids: CASRLGETQYF. Written as DNA, the CDR3 is TGTGCCAGCCGACTAGGAGAGACCCAGTACTTC.

This clone was counted once. The V call is TRBV10-3, the J call TRBJ1-3; 10 bases match TRBD1. J gave up 8 bases and V 6 bases, and 7 bases lay outside the gene matches. CDR1 is ENHRY, CDR2 SYGVKD, per germline. The CDR3 is 14 residues long. Here the CDR3 DNA reads TGTGCCATCAGCCCGGGACAGGGGAGGCACACCATATATTTT. As protein: CAISPGQGRHTIYF.

The chain links TRBV5-1 to TRBJ2-5; 7 bases align to TRBD2. V dropped 4 bases and J dropped 3; count of bases not matched to a gene: 9. Germline V gene data show CDR1 as SGHRS and CDR2 as YFSETQ. CDR3 length: 15 amino acids. CDR3 in DNA: TGCGCCAGCAGCCAATTCGGGGGGTCTGAAGAGACCCAGTACTTC. It specifies CASSQFGGSEETQYF.

This clone has just a few counts. This chain links TRBV18 with TRBJ1-3; tentatively, D is TRBD1 (6 bases). Trimming removed 3 bases at V and 0 bases at J, with 15 bases between. The CDR3 is 17 amino acids. Germline loops: CDR1 KGHSH, CDR2 LQKENI. The CDR3 spells CASSPPVGGRSGNTIYF. CDR3 coding DNA: TGTGCCAGCTCACCCCCGGTGGGGGGGCGCTCTGGAAACACCATATATTTT.

V gene TRBV12-3 or TRBV12-4 combines with J gene TRBJ1-1; D gene unclear. The CDR3 contains 12 residues. V was pared by 3 bases and J by 14 bases, with 16 bases between. The CDR3 DNA reads TGTGCCAGCAGTTTCGGATCCCAGGCGGGGTTCTTT. This translates into CASSFGSQAGFF.

The V and J genes are TRBV30 and TRBJ1-2, with TRBD1 matching over 9 bases. The V gene end was trimmed by 4 bases and the J gene end by 4 bases; junction bases not matched to a gene: 13. The CDR3 spans 16 residues. Germline CDR1 is GTSNPN and CDR2 is SVGIG (reference sequence). CDR3 loop: CAWTLNRDRASYGYTF. CDR3 nucleotides: TGTGCCTGGACCCTAAACCGGGACAGGGCGTCCTATGGCTACACCTTC.

J is TRBJ2-5 and V is TRBV5-4, with TRBD2 matching 8 bases. Per germline, CDR1 SGHNT and CDR2 YYREEE (reference sequence). The CDR3 contains 18 residues. After removal of 2 bases from V and 0 bases from J, the junction contained 12 bases not matched to a gene. CDR3 loop: CASSLGSGGYQNQETQYF. CDR3 sequence (DNA): TGTGCCAGCAGCTTAGGGAGCGGGGGTTACCAGAACCAAGAGACCCAGTACTTC.

V is TRBV27 and J is TRBJ2-3; D is perhaps TRBD1 (5 bases). The germline V gene has CDR1 MNHEY and CDR2 SMNVEV (reference sequence). This CDR3 contains 11 residues. Trimming pared 2 bases from V and 13 bases from J, leaving 10 bases between. CDR3 DNA sequence: TGTGCCAGCAGTTTAGGGTTCAGGGAGTATTTT. Protein sequence: CASSLGFREYF.

This clone has only a few counts. The V gene is TRBV14, the J gene TRBJ2-7; TRBD2 matches at 11 bases. CDR1 SGHDN and CDR2 FVKESK come from the germline V gene. This CDR3 region has 15 residues. J gave up 4 bases and V 3 bases, and 5 bases lay outside the gene matches. The CDR3 DNA reads TGTGCCAGCAGCCACACTAGCGGGAGTATATACGAGCAGTACTTC. This codes for CASSHTSGSIYEQYF. Using reference TRBV14 and TRBJ2-7 for the parts outside the CDR3, the full variable domain is EAGVTQFPSHSVIEKGQTVTLRCDPISGHDNLYWYRRVMGKEIKFLLHFVKESKQDESGMPNNRFLAERTGGTYSTLKVQPAELEDSGVYFCASSHTSGSIYEQYFGPGTRLTVT.

This chain's CDR3 is CASSLTGIGELFF. The CDR3 DNA reads TGTGCCAGCAGCCTGACAGGGATCGGGGAGCTGTTTTTT. This chain uses TRBV7-3 with TRBJ2-2; TRBD1 matches 7 bases. After removal of 5 bases from V and 7 bases from J, the junction contained 4 bases not matched to a gene. From germline, CDR1 is SGHTA and CDR2 FQGTGA. This CDR3 comprises 13 residues.

The J gene is TRBJ2-6, the V gene TRBV3-1 (or the pseudogene TRBV3-2), with a possible D match to TRBD1 (5 bases). This CDR3 spans 15 amino acids. The ends were cut back, 1 base at V and 1 base at J, with 5 bases in the middle. Looked up from germline, CDR1 is LGHDT and CDR2 is YNNKEL (reference sequence). CDR3 DNA sequence: TGTGCCAGCAGCCAAGCAGGGTCTGGGGCCAACGTCCTGACTTTC. Translated, it gives CASSQAGSGANVLTF.

The chain couples TRBV5-4 to TRBJ2-7, with 7 bases lining up with TRBD1. The germline V gene encodes CDR1 SGHNT and CDR2 YYREEE (reference sequence). The ends lost 0 bases at V and 0 bases at J; junction bases unmatched: 0. This CDR3 has 14 amino acids. CDR3 in DNA: TGTGCCAGCAGCTTGGGGGACAGCTCCTACGAGCAGTACTTC. It yields the protein CASSLGDSSYEQYF.

The chain is built from TRBV4-2 and TRBJ1-2; 9 bases fit TRBD1. The CDR3 runs 15 residues. Looked up from germline, CDR1 is LGHNA and CDR2 is YNFKEQ. The V and J ends lost 0 bases and 8 bases, in that order; junction bases with no gene match: 7. CDR3 nucleotide sequence: TGTGCCAGCAGCCAAGATGCGGGACAGGGTTGGGGCTACACCTTC. Its translation: CASSQDAGQGWGYTF.

The gene calls are TRBV2 and TRBJ2-1, with a tentative D call TRBD2 (6 bases). Trimming removed 5 bases from V and 0 bases from J, with 14 bases in between. Germline CDR1 SNHLY, CDR2 FYNNEI. The CDR3 covers 16 residues. DNA for the CDR3: TGTGCCAGCAGTAAGTCTAGCGTAAGCTCCTACAATGAGCAGTTCTTC. It is translated as CASSKSSVSSYNEQFF.

The chain combines TRBV27 with TRBJ1-1, with D unresolved. Between the trimmed V and J ends, which lost 1 base and 1 base, there was a span of 7 bases. Germline CDR1 and CDR2: MNHEY and SMNVEV (reference sequence). The CDR3 consists of 14 residues. CDR3 amino acids: CASSLLRGNTEAFF. CDR3 DNA: TGTGCCAGCAGTTTATTACGGGGGAACACTGAAGCTTTCTTT.